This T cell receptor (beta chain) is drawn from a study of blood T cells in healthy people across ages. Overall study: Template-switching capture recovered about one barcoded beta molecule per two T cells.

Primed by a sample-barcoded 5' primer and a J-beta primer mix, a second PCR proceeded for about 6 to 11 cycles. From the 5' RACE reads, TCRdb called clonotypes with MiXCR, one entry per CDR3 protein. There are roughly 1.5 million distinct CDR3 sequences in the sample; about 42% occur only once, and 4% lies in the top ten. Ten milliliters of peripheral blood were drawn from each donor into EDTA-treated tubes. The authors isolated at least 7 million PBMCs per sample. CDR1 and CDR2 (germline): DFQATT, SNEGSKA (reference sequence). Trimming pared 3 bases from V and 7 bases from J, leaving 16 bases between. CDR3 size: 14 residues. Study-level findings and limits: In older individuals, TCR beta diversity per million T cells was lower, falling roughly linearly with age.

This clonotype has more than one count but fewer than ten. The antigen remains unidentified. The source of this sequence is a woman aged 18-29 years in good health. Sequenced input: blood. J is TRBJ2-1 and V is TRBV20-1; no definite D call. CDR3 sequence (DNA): TGCAGTGCTAGCCTCGGGCGCTTGAAGAATGAGCAGTTCTTC. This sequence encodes CSASLGRLKNEQFF.